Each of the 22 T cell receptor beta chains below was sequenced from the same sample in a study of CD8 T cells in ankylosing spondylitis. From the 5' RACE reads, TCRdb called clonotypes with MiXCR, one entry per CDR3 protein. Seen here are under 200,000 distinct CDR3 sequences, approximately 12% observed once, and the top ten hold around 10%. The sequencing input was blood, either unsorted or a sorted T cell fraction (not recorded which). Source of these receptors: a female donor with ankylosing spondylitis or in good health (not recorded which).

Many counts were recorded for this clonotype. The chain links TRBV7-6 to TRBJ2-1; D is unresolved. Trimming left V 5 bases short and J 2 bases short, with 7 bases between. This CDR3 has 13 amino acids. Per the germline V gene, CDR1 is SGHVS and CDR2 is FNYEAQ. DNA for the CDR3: TGTGCCAGCAGCCCCCCTCCCTACAATGAGCAGTTCTTC. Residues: CASSPPPYNEQFF.

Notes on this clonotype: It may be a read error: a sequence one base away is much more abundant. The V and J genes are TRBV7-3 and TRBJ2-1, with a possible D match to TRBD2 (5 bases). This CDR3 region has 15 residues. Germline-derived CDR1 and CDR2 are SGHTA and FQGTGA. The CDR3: CASSASGTTYNGQFF. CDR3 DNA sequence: TGTGCCAGCAGCGCAAGCGGCACGACCTACAATGGGCAGTTCTTC.

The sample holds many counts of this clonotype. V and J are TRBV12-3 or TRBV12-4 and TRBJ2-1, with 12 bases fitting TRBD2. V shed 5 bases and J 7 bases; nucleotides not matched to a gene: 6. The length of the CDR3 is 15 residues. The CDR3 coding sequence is TGTGCCAGCAGTGCGACTAGCGGGAGTTGGAATGAGCAGTTCTTC. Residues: CASSATSGSWNEQFF.

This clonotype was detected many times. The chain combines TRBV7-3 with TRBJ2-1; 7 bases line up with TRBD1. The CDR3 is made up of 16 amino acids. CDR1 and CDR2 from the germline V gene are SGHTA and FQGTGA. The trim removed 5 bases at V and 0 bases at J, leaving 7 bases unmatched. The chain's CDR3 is CASSPQGQSSYNEQFF. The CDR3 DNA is TGTGCCAGCAGCCCCCAGGGACAGAGCTCCTACAATGAGCAGTTCTTC.

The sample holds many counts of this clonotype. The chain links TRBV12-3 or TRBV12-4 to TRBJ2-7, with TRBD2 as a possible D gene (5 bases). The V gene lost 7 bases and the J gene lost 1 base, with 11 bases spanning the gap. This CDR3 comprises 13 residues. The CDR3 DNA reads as TGTGCCAGCACTCAAAGGGAGTCCTACGAGCAGTACTTC. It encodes CASTQRESYEQYF.

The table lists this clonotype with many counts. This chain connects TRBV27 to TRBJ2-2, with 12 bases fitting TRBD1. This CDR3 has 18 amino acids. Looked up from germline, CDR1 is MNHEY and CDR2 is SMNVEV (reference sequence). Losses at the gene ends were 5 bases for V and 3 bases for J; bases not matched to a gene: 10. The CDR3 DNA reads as TGTGCCAGCAGTCGTACCGGGACAGGGGGCGCGCACACCGGGGAGCTGTTTTTT. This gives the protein CASSRTGTGGAHTGELFF.

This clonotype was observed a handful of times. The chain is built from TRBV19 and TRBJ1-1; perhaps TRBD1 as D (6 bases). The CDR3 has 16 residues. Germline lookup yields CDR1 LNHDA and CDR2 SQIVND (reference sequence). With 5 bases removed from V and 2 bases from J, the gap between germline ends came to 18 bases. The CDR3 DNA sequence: TGTGCCAGTAGTGGGGGGGACATTTGGCGAAACACTGAAGCTTTCTTT. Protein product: CASSGGDIWRNTEAFF.

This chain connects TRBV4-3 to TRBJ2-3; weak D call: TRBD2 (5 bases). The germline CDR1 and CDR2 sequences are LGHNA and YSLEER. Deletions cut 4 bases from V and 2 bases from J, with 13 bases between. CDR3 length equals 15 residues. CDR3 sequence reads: CASSPYGVSTDTQYF. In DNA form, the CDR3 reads TGCGCCAGCAGCCCTTACGGGGTATCCACAGATACGCAGTATTTT.

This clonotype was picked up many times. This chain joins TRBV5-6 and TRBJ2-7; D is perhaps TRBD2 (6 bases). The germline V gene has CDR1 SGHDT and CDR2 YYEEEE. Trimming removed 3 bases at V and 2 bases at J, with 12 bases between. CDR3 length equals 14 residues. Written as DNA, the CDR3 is TGTGCCAGCAGCTCGCTCGCGGGAACCTACGAGCAGTACTTC. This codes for CASSSLAGTYEQYF.

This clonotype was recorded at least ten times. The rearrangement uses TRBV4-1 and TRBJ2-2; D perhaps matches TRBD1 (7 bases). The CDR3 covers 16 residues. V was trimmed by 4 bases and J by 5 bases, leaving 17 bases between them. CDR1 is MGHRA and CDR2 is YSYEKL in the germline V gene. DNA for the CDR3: TGCGCCAGCAGCCCCCACCAGACAGGGAGGACCGGGGAGCTGTTTTTT. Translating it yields CASSPHQTGRTGELFF.

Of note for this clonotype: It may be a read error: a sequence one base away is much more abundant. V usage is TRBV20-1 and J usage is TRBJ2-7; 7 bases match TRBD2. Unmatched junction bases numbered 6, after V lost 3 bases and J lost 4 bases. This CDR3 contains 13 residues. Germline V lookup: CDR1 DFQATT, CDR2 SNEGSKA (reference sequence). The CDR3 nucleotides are TGCAGTGCTAGTAACGGGGGGTCTTACGAGCAGTACTTC. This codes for CSASNGGSYEQYF.

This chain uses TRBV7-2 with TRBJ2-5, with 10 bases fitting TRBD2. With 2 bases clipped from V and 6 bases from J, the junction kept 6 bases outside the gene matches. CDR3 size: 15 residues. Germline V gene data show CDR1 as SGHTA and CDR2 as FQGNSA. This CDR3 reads CASSLTASGSKTQYF. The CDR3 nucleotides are TGTGCCAGCAGCTTAACGGCTAGCGGGAGTAAGACCCAGTACTTC.

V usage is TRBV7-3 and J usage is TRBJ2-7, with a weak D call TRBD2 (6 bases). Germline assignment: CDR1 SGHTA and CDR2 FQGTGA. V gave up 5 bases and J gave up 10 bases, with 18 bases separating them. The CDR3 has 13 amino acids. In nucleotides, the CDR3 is TGTGCCAGCAGCGGAAACCCGGCGGGACTCCAGTACTTC. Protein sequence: CASSGNPAGLQYF.

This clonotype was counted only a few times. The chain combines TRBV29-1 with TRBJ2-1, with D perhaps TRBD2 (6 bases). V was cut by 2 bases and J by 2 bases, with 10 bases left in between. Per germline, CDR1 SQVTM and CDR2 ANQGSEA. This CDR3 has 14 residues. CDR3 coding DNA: TGCAGCGTTGAACGGGGAGGAGCCTACAATGAGCAGTTCTTC. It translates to CSVERGGAYNEQFF.

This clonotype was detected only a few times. CDR3 sequence reads: CASRTSGPSDTQYF. Written as DNA, the CDR3 is TGTGCCAGCAGGACTAGCGGGCCCTCAGATACGCAGTATTTT. This chain links TRBV11-2 with TRBJ2-3, with 10 bases fitting TRBD2. Per germline, CDR1 SGHAT and CDR2 FQNNGV. This CDR3 is 14 amino acids long. V dropped 6 bases and J dropped 4; count of bases not matched to a gene: 4. Filled out from reference TRBV11-2 and TRBJ2-3, the complete variable domain reads EAGVAQSPRYKIIEKRQSVAFWCNPISGHATLYWYQQILGQGPKLLIQFQNNGVVDDSQLPKDRFSAERLKGVDSTLKIQPAKLEDSAVYLCASRTSGPSDTQYFGPGTRLTVL.

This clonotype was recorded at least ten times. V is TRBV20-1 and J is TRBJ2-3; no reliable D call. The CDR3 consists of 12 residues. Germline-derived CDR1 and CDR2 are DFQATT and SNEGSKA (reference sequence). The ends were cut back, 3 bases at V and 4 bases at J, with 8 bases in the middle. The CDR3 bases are TGCAGTGCTAGTCCGACTGCAGATACGCAGTATTTT. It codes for CSASPTADTQYF.

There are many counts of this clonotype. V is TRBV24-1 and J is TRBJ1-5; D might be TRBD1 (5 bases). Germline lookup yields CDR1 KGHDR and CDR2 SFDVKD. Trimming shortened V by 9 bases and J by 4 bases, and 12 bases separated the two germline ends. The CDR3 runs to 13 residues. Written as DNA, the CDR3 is TGTGCCACCCGTGGGACCTTGAATCAGCCCCAGCATTTT. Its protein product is CATRGTLNQPQHF.

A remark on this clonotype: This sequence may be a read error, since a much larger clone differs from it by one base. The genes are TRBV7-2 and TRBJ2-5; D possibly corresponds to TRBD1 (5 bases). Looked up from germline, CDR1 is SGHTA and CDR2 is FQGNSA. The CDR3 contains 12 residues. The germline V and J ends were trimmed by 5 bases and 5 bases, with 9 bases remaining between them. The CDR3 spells CASSTRVETQYF. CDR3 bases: TGTGCCAGCAGCACCAGGGTCGAGACCCAGTACTTC. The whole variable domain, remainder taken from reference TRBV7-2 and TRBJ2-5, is GAGVSQSPSNKVTEKGKDVELRCDPISGHTALYWYRQSLGQGLEFLIYFQGNSAPDKSGLPSDRFSAERTGGSVSTLTIQRTQQEDSAVYLCASSTRVETQYFGPGTRLLVL.

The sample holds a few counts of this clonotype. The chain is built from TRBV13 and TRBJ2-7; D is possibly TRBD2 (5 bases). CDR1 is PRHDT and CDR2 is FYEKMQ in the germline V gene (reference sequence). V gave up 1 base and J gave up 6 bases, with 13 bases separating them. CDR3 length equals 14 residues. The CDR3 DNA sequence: TGTGCCAGCAGCTTAGCAGGCCGGAGGTTCGAGCAGTACTTC. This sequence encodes CASSLAGRRFEQYF.

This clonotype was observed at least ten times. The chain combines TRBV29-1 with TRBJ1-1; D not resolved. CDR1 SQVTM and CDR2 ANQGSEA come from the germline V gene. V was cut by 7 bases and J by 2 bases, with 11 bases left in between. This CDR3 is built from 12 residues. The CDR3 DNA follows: TGCAGCGGAGAGAACAGAAACACTGAAGCTTTCTTT. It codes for CSGENRNTEAFF.

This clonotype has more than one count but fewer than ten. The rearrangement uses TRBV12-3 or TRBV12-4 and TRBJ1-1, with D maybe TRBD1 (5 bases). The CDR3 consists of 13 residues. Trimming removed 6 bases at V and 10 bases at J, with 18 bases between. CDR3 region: CASRGAAGAGAFF. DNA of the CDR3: TGTGCCAGCAGGGGAGCCGCCGGGGCGGGAGCTTTCTTT.

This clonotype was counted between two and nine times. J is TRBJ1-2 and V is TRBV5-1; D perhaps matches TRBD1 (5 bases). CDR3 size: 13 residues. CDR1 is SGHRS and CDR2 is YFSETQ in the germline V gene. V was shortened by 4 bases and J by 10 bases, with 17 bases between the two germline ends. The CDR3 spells CASSPGRLGNYTF. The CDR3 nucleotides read TGCGCCAGCAGCCCGGGGCGTCTGGGGAACTACACCTTC.